The 23 T cell receptor beta chains reported below all come from one sample, sequenced in a study of blood T cell repertoires in COVID-19 (dated by TCRdb to 2020 to 2021). The receptor library was made with the immunoSEQ multiplex PCR assay. TCRdb holds this immuneACCESS table with in-frame rearrangements only. Some clones are missing; in checked studies, unresolved V genes explain under half, and the rest has no known cause. In all, the sample holds 25,000 to 40,000 clones, and about 85% of those were seen once. Together, the top ten hold 15% to 20% of the sample. Input material: peripheral blood. These receptors all stem from a woman aged 60 to 75 with active COVID-19.

This chain links TRBV2 with TRBJ2-1; 12 positions agree with TRBD2. Germline V gene lookup returns CDR1 SNHLY and CDR2 FYNNEI. The CDR3 is 14 residues long. The J segment lost 5 bases and the V segment lost 8 bases, leaving 4 bases of the junction unmatched. CDR3 residues: CASASGRGNNEQFF. CDR3 nucleotide sequence: TGTGCCAGCGCTAGCGGGAGGGGGAACAATGAGCAGTTCTTC.

The chain uses TRBV2 and TRBJ1-2, with D possibly TRBD1 on 6 matching bases. The germline V and J ends were trimmed by 5 bases and 3 bases, with 10 bases remaining between them. The germline V gene has CDR1 SNHLY and CDR2 FYNNEI. The CDR3 runs 13 residues. The CDR3 sequence is CASSRGGDYGYTF. The DNA of the CDR3 is TGTGCCAGCAGTAGGGGGGGTGACTATGGCTACACCTTC. The full variable domain, its missing parts supplied by reference TRBV2 and TRBJ1-2, is EPEVTQTPSHQVTQMGQEVILRCVPISNHLYFYWYRQILGQKVEFLVSFYNNEISEKSEIFDDQFSVERPDGSNFTLKIRSTKLEDSAMYFCASSRGGDYGYTFGSGTRLTVV.

This clone has just a few counts. CDR3 loop: CASSQPGQTYEQFF. Here the CDR3 DNA reads TGTGCCAGTAGTCAACCGGGACAGACTTATGAGCAGTTCTTC. The V and J genes are TRBV19 and TRBJ2-1, with TRBD1 matching 7 bases. With 5 bases clipped from V and 8 bases from J, the junction kept 9 bases outside the gene matches. CDR3 length: 14 residues. Germline CDR1 LNHDA, CDR2 SQIVND (reference sequence). The complete variable domain, with remaining parts taken from reference TRBV19 and TRBJ2-1, reads DGGITQSPKYLFRKEGQNVTLSCEQNLNHDAMYWYRQDPGQGLRLIYYSQIVNDFQKGDIAEGYSVSREKKESFPLTVTSAQKNPTAFYLCASSQPGQTYEQFFGPGTRLTVL.

The chain couples TRBV11-2 to TRBJ2-7; 11 bases match TRBD1. There are 15 residues in the CDR3. Losses at the gene ends were 5 bases for V and 2 bases for J; bases not matched to a gene: 5. From germline, CDR1 is SGHAT and CDR2 FQNNGV. The CDR3 loop is CASSRGQGVAYEQYF. CDR3 in DNA: TGTGCCAGCAGCCGGGGACAGGGGGTTGCCTACGAGCAGTACTTC.

In this sample, this clone turned up once. The chain combines TRBV28 with TRBJ2-7; D is ambiguous. The V gene lost 7 bases and the J gene lost 6 bases, with 16 bases spanning the gap. The CDR3 runs 13 residues. CDR1 is MDHEN, CDR2 SYDVKM, per germline. The CDR3 is CASNPPPGSEQYF. CDR3 DNA sequence: TGTGCCAGCAATCCTCCCCCCGGTAGCGAGCAGTACTTC.

J is TRBJ2-7 and V is TRBV10-1; TRBD2 might be the D (6 bases). V was pared by 6 bases and J by 0 bases, with 12 bases between. This CDR3 is 14 amino acids long. CDR1 and CDR2 (germline): WNHNN, SYGVQD (reference sequence). This CDR3 is CASSPGTFSYEQYF. For the CDR3, the DNA is TGCGCCAGCAGCCCCGGGACTTTCTCCTACGAGCAGTACTTC.

This chain uses TRBV11-3 with TRBJ1-6, with D unclear. The V gene's germline CDR1 is SGHNT and CDR2 YENEEA. The CDR3 totals 17 residues. With 8 bases removed from V and 0 bases from J, the gap between germline ends came to 17 bases. CDR3 coding DNA: TGTGCCAGCCGGGAAAAGAGGGCAAGCTCCTATAATTCACCCCTCCACTTT. This sequence encodes CASREKRASSYNSPLHF.

V and J are TRBV7-8 and TRBJ2-3; 9 bases map to TRBD1. Per germline, CDR1 SGHVS and CDR2 FQNEAQ. Trimming took 5 bases from V and 2 from J; bases not matched to a gene: 5. CDR3 length: 15 residues. CDR3 coding DNA: TGTGCCAGCAGCGTCACAGGGGGCATCACAGATACGCAGTATTTT. Encoded protein: CASSVTGGITDTQYF.

This chain uses TRBV5-1 with TRBJ2-2, with TRBD1 matching 7 bases. Germline CDR1 reads SGHRS; CDR2 reads YFSETQ. The CDR3 consists of 16 residues. V lost 4 bases and J lost 2; bases outside the gene matches: 8. The CDR3 coding sequence is TGCGCCAGCAGCCCAGACAGGGTCGGCAACACCGGGGAGCTGTTTTTT. Amino acid sequence: CASSPDRVGNTGELFF.

This clone has only one observation. This sequence joins TRBV5-1 and TRBJ2-6; possibly TRBD2 for D (5 bases). The CDR3 is made up of 14 amino acids. Trimming pared 5 bases from V and 1 base from J, leaving 7 bases between. The germline gives CDR1 SGHRS, CDR2 YFSETQ. CDR3 region: CASSGRSGANVLTF. As DNA, the CDR3 is TGCGCCAGCAGTGGGAGATCTGGGGCCAACGTCCTGACTTTC.

The CDR3 sequence: CASSVGDSWDTEAFF. The CDR3 nucleotides read TGTGCCAGTAGTGTAGGGGACAGTTGGGACACTGAAGCTTTCTTT. The chain recombines TRBV19 with TRBJ1-1, with 7 positions matching TRBD1. CDR3 length: 15 amino acids. The germline gives CDR1 LNHDA, CDR2 SQIVND (reference sequence). V lost 5 bases to trimming and J lost 3 bases; unmatched junction nucleotides: 9.

J is TRBJ2-1 and V is TRBV6-5; D is ambiguous. Per the germline V gene, CDR1 is MNHEY and CDR2 is SVGAGI. CDR3 length: 13 amino acids. Trimming stripped 2 bases from V and 7 bases from J, with 9 bases between. This chain's CDR3 is CASSYVRTNEQFF. As DNA, the CDR3 is TGTGCCAGCAGTTACGTCAGAACGAATGAGCAGTTCTTC.

The J gene is TRBJ2-7, the V gene TRBV24-1, with 8 bases fitting TRBD1. J gave up 5 bases and V 5 bases, and 4 bases lay outside the gene matches. Germline loops: CDR1 KGHDR, CDR2 SFDVKD. The CDR3 contains 13 residues. CDR3 region: CATSGTGLHEQYF. In DNA form, the CDR3 reads TGTGCCACCAGTGGGACAGGGCTCCACGAGCAGTACTTC.

The rearrangement joins TRBV19 to TRBJ2-1; D ambiguous. With 5 bases removed from V and 0 bases from J, the gap between germline ends came to 11 bases. This CDR3 spans 15 amino acids. In germline, CDR1 is LNHDA, CDR2 SQIVND (reference sequence). As DNA, the CDR3 is TGTGCCAGTAGTTGGCAAACCAGCTCCTACAATGAGCAGTTCTTC. Protein product: CASSWQTSSYNEQFF.

The rearrangement joins TRBV9 to TRBJ2-7; D is unclear. CDR3 length: 16 residues. Germline lookup yields CDR1 SGDLS and CDR2 YYNGEE. Trimming took off 0 bases at V and 0 bases at J, with 13 bases between the two ends. In DNA form, the CDR3 reads TGTGCCAGCAGCGTAGAAGTGGTATCCAGCTCCTACGAGCAGTACTTC. This gives the protein CASSVEVVSSSYEQYF.

This clone has a handful of counts. The rearrangement links TRBV2 to TRBJ1-5; no definite D call. The CDR3 is 13 residues long. Germline values: CDR1 SNHLY, CDR2 FYNNEI. With 1 base removed from V and 4 bases from J, the gap between germline ends came to 5 bases. CDR3 DNA sequence: TGTGCCAGCAGTGAAGGGGCGAATCAGCCCCAGCATTTT. Residues: CASSEGANQPQHF.

The chain couples TRBV11-2 to TRBJ2-1, with TRBD2 matching over 8 bases. This CDR3 has 16 residues. In germline, CDR1 is SGHAT, CDR2 FQNNGV. The J segment lost 3 bases and the V segment lost 1 base, leaving 5 bases of the junction unmatched. CDR3 sequence reads: CASSLGIGGGYNEQFF. The CDR3 coding sequence is TGTGCCAGCAGCTTAGGGATCGGGGGGGGCTACAATGAGCAGTTCTTC. The complete variable domain, with remaining parts taken from reference TRBV11-2 and TRBJ2-1, reads EAGVAQSPRYKIIEKRQSVAFWCNPISGHATLYWYQQILGQGPKLLIQFQNNGVVDDSQLPKDRFSAERLKGVDSTLKIQPAKLEDSAVYLCASSLGIGGGYNEQFFGPGTRLTVL.

CDR3 amino acids: CASRGYGASYEQYF. CDR3 sequence (DNA): TGTGCCAGCAGGGGGTATGGGGCCTCCTACGAGCAGTACTTC. This chain links TRBV27 with TRBJ2-7; D might be TRBD1 (5 bases). Trimming shortened V by 6 bases and J by 0 bases, and 12 bases separated the two germline ends. This CDR3 is built from 14 residues. CDR1 MNHEY and CDR2 SMNVEV come from the germline V gene (reference sequence).

The chain is built from TRBV27 and TRBJ1-2, with 8 nucleotides matching TRBD1. CDR1 and CDR2 from the germline V gene are MNHEY and SMNVEV (reference sequence). The CDR3 length is 15 residues. The V segment lost 5 bases and the J segment 4 bases; nucleotides outside the gene matches: 9. The CDR3 DNA reads TGTGCCAGCAGTAAAGACAGGGGAGTCGCCTATGGCTACACCTTC. This encodes CASSKDRGVAYGYTF.

This clone was counted between two and nine times. The chain is built from TRBV10-3 and TRBJ1-5, with a tentative D call TRBD1 (5 bases). With 2 bases removed from V and 1 base from J, the gap between germline ends came to 12 bases. The CDR3 runs to 16 residues. Germline CDR1 reads ENHRY; CDR2 reads SYGVKD. This CDR3 is CAISETGIGSNQPQHF. The DNA of the CDR3 is TGTGCCATCAGTGAGACAGGAATTGGAAGCAATCAGCCCCAGCATTTT.

The V call is TRBV10-3, the J call TRBJ1-5, with TRBD1 as a possible D gene (5 bases). Trimming shortened V by 1 base and J by 1 base, and 11 bases separated the two germline ends. Germline-derived CDR1 and CDR2 are ENHRY and SYGVKD. There are 16 residues in the CDR3. CDR3 sequence reads: CAISEFRTGSNQPQHF. The CDR3 region has the DNA TGTGCCATCAGTGAGTTCCGAACAGGAAGCAATCAGCCCCAGCATTTT.

This chain links TRBV28 with TRBJ2-7; 7 nucleotides agree with TRBD1. In germline, CDR1 is MDHEN, CDR2 SYDVKM. This CDR3 has 13 amino acids. Germline trimming cut 9 bases from V and 2 bases from J; bases unmatched to any gene: 7. The CDR3, as DNA: TGTGCCAGTGGTTGGGACAGCCCCTACGAGCAGTACTTC. Translation gives CASGWDSPYEQYF.

The CDR3 coding sequence is TGTGCCAGCAGCCATCCCCGGGGGGGAATGAACACTGAAGCTTTCTTT. Translated, it gives CASSHPRGGMNTEAFF. This rearrangement joins TRBV3-1 (or the pseudogene TRBV3-2) to TRBJ1-1; tentative D call: TRBD1 (5 bases). The CDR3 is made up of 16 amino acids. Germline V gives CDR1 LGHDT, CDR2 YNNKEL (reference sequence). Trimming removed 3 bases from V and 0 bases from J, with 14 bases in between.